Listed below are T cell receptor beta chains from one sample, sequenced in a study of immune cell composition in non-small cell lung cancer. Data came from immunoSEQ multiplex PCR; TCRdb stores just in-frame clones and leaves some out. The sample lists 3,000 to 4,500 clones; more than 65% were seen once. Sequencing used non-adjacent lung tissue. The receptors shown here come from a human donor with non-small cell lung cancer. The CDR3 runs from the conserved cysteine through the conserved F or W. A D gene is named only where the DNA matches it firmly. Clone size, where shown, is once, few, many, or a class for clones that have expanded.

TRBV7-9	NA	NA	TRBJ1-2	TGTGCCAGCAGCCTGGTAGCCGTTACTAACTATGGCTACACCTTC	CASSLVAVTNYGYTF
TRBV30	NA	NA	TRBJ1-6	TGTGCCTGGAGGACAGGCCCGGGCCTCCACTTT	CAWRTGPGLHF
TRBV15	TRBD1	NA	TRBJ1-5	TGTGCCACCAGCAGAGACAGGGGGCATAGCAATCAGCCCCAGCATTTT	CATSRDRGHSNQPQHF
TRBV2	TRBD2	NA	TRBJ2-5	TGTGCCAGCAGTGAGCAGGGACTAGCGAGGGGGACCCAGTACTTC	CASSEQGLARGTQYF
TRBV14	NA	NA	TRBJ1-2	TGTGCCAGCGCCGACGCCGACGAGGACAGCTTCTATGGCTACACCTTC	CASADADEDSFYGYTF
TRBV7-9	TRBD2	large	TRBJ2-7	TGTGCCAGCAGCTTAGCACTAGCGGAGTCCTACGAGCAGTACTTC	CASSLALAESYEQYF
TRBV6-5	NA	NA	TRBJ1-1	TGTGCCAGCAGTCAGGACAGTTTGAACACTGAAGCTTTCTTT	CASSQDSLNTEAFF
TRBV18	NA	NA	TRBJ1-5	TGTGCCAGCTCATCCGTAGGCCCGGGGAATCAGCCCCAGCATTTT	CASSSVGPGNQPQHF
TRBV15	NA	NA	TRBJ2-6	TGTGCCACCAGCAGAAGTCAGGGGTCTGGGGCCAACGTCCTGACTTTC	CATSRSQGSGANVLTF
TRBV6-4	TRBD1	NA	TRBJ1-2	TGTGCCAGCAGTGACATCGGGACAGGAAGGGATAACTATGGCTACACCTTC	CASSDIGTGRDNYGYTF
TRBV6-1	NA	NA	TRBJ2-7	TGTGCCAGCAGTGAGCGGGCCGAATACGAGCAGTACTTC	CASSERAEYEQYF
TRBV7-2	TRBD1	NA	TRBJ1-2	TGTGCCAGCAGCCCGGGACAGGGATTTGGCTACACCTTC	CASSPGQGFGYTF
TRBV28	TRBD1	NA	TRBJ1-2	TGTGCCAGCAGTTCAGATGACAGGGTGGGCTATGGCTACACCTTC	CASSSDDRVGYGYTF
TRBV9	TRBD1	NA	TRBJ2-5	TGTGCCAGCAGCATCCGGGACAGGGTTGGGGGCGCGGAGACCCAGTACTTC	CASSIRDRVGGAETQYF
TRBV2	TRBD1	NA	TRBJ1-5	TGTGCCAGCAGTGAATGGACAGGGGGCAATCAGCCCCAGCATTTT	CASSEWTGGNQPQHF
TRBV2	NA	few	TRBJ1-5	TGTGCCTCCAGCAGCGAGCACCTGGGCAATCAGCCCCAGCATTTT	CASSSEHLGNQPQHF
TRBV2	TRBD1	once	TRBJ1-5	TGTGCCAGCACCGGACAGGGGGCAAATCAGCCCCAGCATTTT	CASTGQGANQPQHF
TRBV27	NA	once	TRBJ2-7	TGTGCCAGTTCCATCGCCAGGACATCCTACGAGCAGTACTTC	CASSIARTSYEQYF
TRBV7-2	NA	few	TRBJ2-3	TGTGCCAGCAGCCCCTTCCCCAGGGGTCCAGATACGCAGTATTTT	CASSPFPRGPDTQYF
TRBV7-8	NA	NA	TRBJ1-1	TGTGCCAGCAGCTTAAAAGATGGGAGAGGGAACACTGAAGCTTTCTTT	CASSLKDGRGNTEAFF
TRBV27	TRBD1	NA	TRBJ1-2	TGTGCCAGCACAACTCAGGGGGCCGGCGGCTACACCTTC	CASTTQGAGGYTF
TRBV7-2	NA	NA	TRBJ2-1	TGTGCCAGCAGCCATCGGACTTCGAATGAGCAGTTCTTC	CASSHRTSNEQFF
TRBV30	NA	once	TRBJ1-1	TGTGCCTGGGCCTCTCTCGGGGGGGTAACTGAAGCTTTCTTT	CAWASLGGVTEAFF
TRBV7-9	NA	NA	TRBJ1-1	TGTGCCAGCAGCTTAAAGGCGGGAATGAACACTGAAGCTTTCTTT	CASSLKAGMNTEAFF
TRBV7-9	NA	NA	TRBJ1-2	TGTGCCAGCAGCCCAGAGGCTGTACCCTATGGCTACACCTTC	CASSPEAVPYGYTF
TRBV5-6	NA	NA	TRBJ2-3	TGTGCCAGCAGCTGGGGGACTCGCTACACAGATACGCAGTATTTT	CASSWGTRYTDTQYF
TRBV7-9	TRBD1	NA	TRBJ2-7	TGTGCCAGCAGCTGGGACAGTTCCTCCTACGAGCAGTACTTC	CASSWDSSSYEQYF
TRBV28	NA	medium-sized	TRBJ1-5	TGTGCCAGCAGTTTATCAGGTAGCAATCAGCCCCAGCATTTT	CASSLSGSNQPQHF
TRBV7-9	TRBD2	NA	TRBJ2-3	TGTGCCAGCAGCTTATACAGCGGGAGGGCCCCAGATACGCAGTATTTT	CASSLYSGRAPDTQYF
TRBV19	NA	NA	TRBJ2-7	TGTGCCACCACGACCATGGTGGGGGCGAATTACGAGCAGTACTTC	CATTTMVGANYEQYF
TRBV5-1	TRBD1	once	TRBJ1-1	TGCGCCAGCAGCTATCCCGACAGGGTGAACACTGAAGCTTTCTTT	CASSYPDRVNTEAFF
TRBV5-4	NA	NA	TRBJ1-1	TGTGCCAGCAGCTTGTTCCCCCCTTTTGACAGCTTGAACACTGAAGCTTTCTTT	CASSLFPPFDSLNTEAFF
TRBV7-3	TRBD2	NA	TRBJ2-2	TGTGCCAGCAGCGCGACTAGCGCGAACACCGGGGAGCTGTTTTTT	CASSATSANTGELFF
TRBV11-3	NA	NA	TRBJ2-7	TGTGCCAGCAGCTTACGGGGTGGGGACTCGTCCTACGAGCAGTACTTC	CASSLRGGDSSYEQYF
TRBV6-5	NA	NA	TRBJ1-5	TGTGCCAGCAGGAAGACAGGCCGCAATCAGCCCCAGCATTTT	CASRKTGRNQPQHF
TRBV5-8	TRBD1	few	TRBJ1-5	TGTGCCAGCAGCCCCAACAGGGGCTACAATCAGCCCCAGCATTTT	CASSPNRGYNQPQHF
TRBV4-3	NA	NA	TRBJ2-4	TGCGCCAGCAGCCAAGATCCCGTGGGGCGTACCAAAAACATTCAGTACTTC	CASSQDPVGRTKNIQYF
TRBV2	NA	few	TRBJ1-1	TGTGCCAGCAGTGAAGCGGAGTTTGAAGACACTGAAGCTTTCTTT	CASSEAEFEDTEAFF
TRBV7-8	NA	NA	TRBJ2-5	TGTGCCAGCAGCCCTGGGTGGACACGCATTACCGACCAAGAGACCCAGTACTTC	CASSPGWTRITDQETQYF
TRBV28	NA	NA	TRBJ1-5	TGTGCCAGCAGTTTCGGGACACGCAATCAGCCCCAGCATTTT	CASSFGTRNQPQHF
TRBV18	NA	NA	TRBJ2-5	TGTGCCAGCTCACTAACTAGAGAGACCCAGTACTTC	CASSLTRETQYF
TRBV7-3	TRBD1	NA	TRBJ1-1	TGTGCCAGCAGCTTAAACCCCGGACAGGGAGAAGCTTTCTTT	CASSLNPGQGEAFF
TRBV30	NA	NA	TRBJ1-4	TGTGCCTGGAGGGCTAGGGGGGGGTTTAATGAAAAACTGTTTTTT	CAWRARGGFNEKLFF
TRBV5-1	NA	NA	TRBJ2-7	TGCGCCAGCAGCTTTAGTACAGTTGGCTACGAGCAGTACTTC	CASSFSTVGYEQYF
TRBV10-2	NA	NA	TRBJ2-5	TGCGCCAGCAGTGAGTCTACAGGCCCTCAAGAGACCCAGTACTTC	CASSESTGPQETQYF
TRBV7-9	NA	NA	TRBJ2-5	TGTGCCAGCAGCTTAAAAGCGTTTCACCAAGAGACCCAGTACTTC	CASSLKAFHQETQYF
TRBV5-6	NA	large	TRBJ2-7	TGTGCCAGCAGCCGACCTTCAGGCTACGAGCAGTACTTC	CASSRPSGYEQYF
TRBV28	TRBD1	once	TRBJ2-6	TGTGCCAGCAGTGGACAGGGGGACGTCCTGACTTTC	CASSGQGDVLTF
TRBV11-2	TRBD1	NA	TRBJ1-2	TGTGCCAGCAGCCTAGAGACAGGGAACTATGGCTACACCTTC	CASSLETGNYGYTF
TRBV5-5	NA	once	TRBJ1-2	TGTGCCAGCAGCTTTGGCGGGGGCTCTGGCTACACCTTC	CASSFGGGSGYTF
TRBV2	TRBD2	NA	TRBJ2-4	TGTGCCAGCAGGGCTCTAGCGGGAGGGGGAGTAGAGAACATTCAGTACTTC	CASRALAGGGVENIQYF
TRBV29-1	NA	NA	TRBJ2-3	TGCAGCGTTGCCGGGAGAGTCACAGATACGCAGTATTTT	CSVAGRVTDTQYF
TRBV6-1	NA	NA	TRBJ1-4	TGTGCCAGCAGATCCGCGGGGGCGGATGAAAAACTGTTTTTT	CASRSAGADEKLFF
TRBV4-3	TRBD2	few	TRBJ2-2	TGCGCCAGCAGCCAAGATACTAGCGGGACCGGGGAGCTGTTTTTT	CASSQDTSGTGELFF
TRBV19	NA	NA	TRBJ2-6	TGTGCCAGCCTGGACAGTTCTGGGGCCAACGTCCTGACTTTC	CASLDSSGANVLTF